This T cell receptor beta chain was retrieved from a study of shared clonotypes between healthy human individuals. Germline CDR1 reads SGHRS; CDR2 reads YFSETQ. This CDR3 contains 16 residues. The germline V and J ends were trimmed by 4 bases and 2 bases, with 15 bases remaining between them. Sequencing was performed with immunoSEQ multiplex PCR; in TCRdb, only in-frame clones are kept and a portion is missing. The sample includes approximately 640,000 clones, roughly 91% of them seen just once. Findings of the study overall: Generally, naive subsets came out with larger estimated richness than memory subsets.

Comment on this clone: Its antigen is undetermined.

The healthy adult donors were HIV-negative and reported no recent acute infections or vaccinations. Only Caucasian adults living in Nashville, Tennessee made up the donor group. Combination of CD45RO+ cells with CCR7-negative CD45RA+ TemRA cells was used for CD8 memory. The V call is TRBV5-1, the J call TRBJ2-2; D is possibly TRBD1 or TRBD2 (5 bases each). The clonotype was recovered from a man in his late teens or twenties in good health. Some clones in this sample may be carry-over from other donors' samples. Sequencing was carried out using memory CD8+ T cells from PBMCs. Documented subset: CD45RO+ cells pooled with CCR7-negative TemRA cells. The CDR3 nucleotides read TGCGCCAGCAGCCCCCGTGGGGCGGGTAACACCGGGGAGCTGTTTTTT. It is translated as CASSPRGAGNTGELFF.